These 29 T cell receptor beta chains originate from one sample sequenced in a study of cytomegalovirus exposure and HLA in healthy donors. PCR employed 60 Vbeta and 13 Jbeta primers. Using immunoSEQ multiplex PCR, the repertoire was profiled, and TCRdb retains in-frame clones only, with some absent. The table has under 150,000 clones, 78% seen once; the top ten hold 6.2%. Sequenced: PBMCs. The receptors come from a woman aged 40-49 years in good health and CMV-seropositive.

The table lists this clone with a count of one. The chain employs TRBV7-8 and TRBJ1-3; 9 bases map to TRBD1. CDR3 length: 14 residues. Germline V gene data show CDR1 as SGHVS and CDR2 as FQNEAQ. The V and J ends lost 5 bases and 3 bases, in that order; junction bases with no gene match: 2. Here the CDR3 reads CASSPGQGGNTIYF. As DNA, the CDR3 is TGTGCCAGCAGCCCGGGACAGGGTGGAAACACCATATATTTT. Using reference TRBV7-8 and TRBJ1-3 for the parts outside the CDR3, the full variable domain is GAGVSQSPRYKVAKRGQDVALRCDPISGHVSLFWYQQALGQGPEFLTYFQNEAQLDKSGLPSDRFFAERPEGSVSTLKIQRTQQEDSAVYLCASSPGQGGNTIYFGEGSWLTVV.

The genes are TRBV6-1 and TRBJ1-5, with 9 bases lining up with TRBD1. Germline V gene data show CDR1 as MNHNS and CDR2 as SASEGT. The CDR3 is 16 amino acids. The J segment lost 7 bases and the V segment lost 2 bases, leaving 9 bases of the junction unmatched. CDR3 coding DNA: TGTGCCAGCAGTGAACGCACAGGGGGCGGAGGGCAGCCCCAGCATTTT. It encodes CASSERTGGGGQPQHF.

This clone was recorded once. The rearrangement joins TRBV28 to TRBJ1-1, with 11 nucleotides matching TRBD1. V shed 4 bases and J 10 bases; nucleotides not matched to a gene: 5. This CDR3 has 13 amino acids. The germline gives CDR1 MDHEN, CDR2 SYDVKM. The CDR3 DNA reads TGTGCCAGCAGTTCATGGACAGGGGGCAGAGCTTTCTTT. This gives the protein CASSSWTGGRAFF.

Only a few counts were recorded for this clone. The chain links TRBV5-6 to TRBJ2-5; a possible D gene is TRBD2 (6 bases). Trimming stripped 0 bases from V and 4 bases from J, with 19 bases between. Germline CDR1 is SGHDT and CDR2 is YYEEEE. The CDR3 has 17 amino acids. The CDR3 is CASSLARRLERVETQYF. In DNA form, the CDR3 reads TGTGCCAGCAGCTTGGCCAGAAGACTAGAGAGAGTAGAGACCCAGTACTTC.

The V gene is TRBV4-1, the J gene TRBJ1-5; unclear D gene. Germline assignment: CDR1 MGHRA and CDR2 YSYEKL. This CDR3 is 17 amino acids long. Trimming stripped 0 bases from V and 0 bases from J, with 12 bases between. The CDR3, as DNA: TGCGCCAGCAGCCAAGATTCGCGGAAATATAGCAATCAGCCCCAGCATTTT. Its protein is CASSQDSRKYSNQPQHF.

The chain links TRBV19 to TRBJ1-3; D gene ambiguous. The CDR3 is 14 amino acids. V lost 5 bases, J lost 0 bases, and 8 bases lay in between. In germline, CDR1 is LNHDA, CDR2 SQIVND (reference sequence). CDR3 nucleotides: TGTGCCAGTAGTTGGAGTCTCTCTGGAAACACCATATATTTT. Its translation is CASSWSLSGNTIYF.

The rearrangement uses TRBV10-3 and TRBJ2-7; TRBD1 matches 10 bases. V shed 4 bases and J 3 bases; nucleotides not matched to a gene: 15. The germline gives CDR1 ENHRY, CDR2 SYGVKD. The CDR3 has 18 amino acids. CDR3 sequence reads: CAISGAGQGMKRDYEQYF. CDR3 sequence (DNA): TGTGCCATCAGTGGTGCGGGACAGGGGATGAAGCGGGACTACGAGCAGTACTTC.

The sample holds one count of this clone. The genes are TRBV9 and TRBJ2-3, with D possibly TRBD2 on 5 matching bases. Germline CDR1 is SGDLS and CDR2 is YYNGEE. V was trimmed by 0 bases and J by 6 bases, leaving 8 bases between them. The length of the CDR3 is 13 residues. The CDR3 bases are TGTGCCAGCAGCGTAGGGGTAGCGGATACGCAGTATTTT. Its translation: CASSVGVADTQYF.

The rearrangement uses TRBV4-1 and TRBJ2-7, with unresolved D. The V end was cut by 1 base, the J end by 6 bases, with 4 bases between. Germline V gene data show CDR1 as MGHRA and CDR2 as YSYEKL. The CDR3 consists of 11 residues. CDR3 sequence reads: CASSQGLEQYF. As DNA, the CDR3 is TGCGCCAGCAGCCAAGGACTCGAGCAGTACTTC.

CDR3 coding DNA: TGTGCCAGCAGTCCCTCAGCGGGAGAAAGGGCCAATGAGCAGTTCTTC. The encoded protein is CASSPSAGERANEQFF. The gene calls are TRBV27 and TRBJ2-1; 8 bases line up with TRBD2. In germline, CDR1 is MNHEY, CDR2 SMNVEV (reference sequence). The CDR3 covers 16 residues. The trim removed 5 bases at V and 6 bases at J, leaving 12 bases unmatched.

V is TRBV7-9 and J is TRBJ2-2; D unresolved. Germline V gene data show CDR1 as SEHNR and CDR2 as FQNEAQ (reference sequence). The CDR3 is made up of 15 amino acids. V lost 3 bases, J lost 1 base, and 9 bases lay in between. The CDR3 sequence is CASSFSAVNTGELFF. Here the CDR3 DNA reads TGTGCCAGCAGCTTCTCGGCGGTGAACACCGGGGAGCTGTTTTTT.

The chain is built from TRBV11-3 and TRBJ2-1; 11 positions match TRBD1. The germline V gene encodes CDR1 SGHNT and CDR2 YENEEA. J was trimmed by 7 bases and V by 4 bases; bases with no gene match: 6. The CDR3 covers 15 residues. In DNA form, the CDR3 reads TGTGCCAGCAGCTCAGGACAGGGGGCAGTGAATGAGCAGTTCTTC. This sequence encodes CASSSGQGAVNEQFF.

The rearrangement links TRBV11-2 to TRBJ2-2, with unresolved D. In germline, CDR1 is SGHAT, CDR2 FQNNGV. CDR3 size: 15 residues. V was pared by 3 bases and J by 4 bases, with 12 bases between. The CDR3 sequence: CASSFPPLSTGELFF. The CDR3, as DNA: TGTGCCAGCAGCTTCCCCCCCCTGAGCACCGGGGAGCTGTTTTTT.

The V gene is TRBV2, the J gene TRBJ2-7, with D tentatively TRBD2 (5 bases). The CDR3 runs 14 residues. V lost 8 bases and J 3 bases, leaving 17 bases between the germline ends. Germline CDR1 and CDR2: SNHLY and FYNNEI. This CDR3 reads CASRPVPRDYEQYF. The CDR3 coding sequence is TGTGCCAGCCGACCGGTCCCCCGGGACTACGAGCAGTACTTC.

The sample holds a few counts of this clone. The chain uses TRBV5-1 and TRBJ2-5, with 7 nucleotides matching TRBD2. The J call is uncertain, as TRBJ2-7 better fits the DNA end. This CDR3 comprises 14 residues. From germline, CDR1 is SGHRS and CDR2 YFSETQ. The CDR3 DNA reads TGCGCCAGCAGGGGCGGACTAGGCTCCTACGAGCAGTACTTC. Amino acid sequence: CASRGGLGSYEQYF.

The chain carries TRBV18 and TRBJ2-7; 11 positions match TRBD1. The CDR3 extends over 15 amino acids. The V gene end was trimmed by 2 bases and the J gene end by 7 bases; junction bases not matched to a gene: 7. Germline CDR1 is KGHSH and CDR2 is LQKENI. CDR3: CASSPYRTGGEEQYF. The CDR3 nucleotides are TGTGCCAGCTCACCATACCGGACAGGGGGCGAGGAGCAGTACTTC.

The chain couples TRBV5-1 to TRBJ1-1, with a possible D match to TRBD1 (5 bases). CDR3 size: 15 residues. Trimming cost V 0 bases and J 4 bases, with 13 bases left between them. Germline assignment: CDR1 SGHRS and CDR2 YFSETQ. The CDR3 region has the DNA TGCGCCAGCAGCTTGGACAGTTCGGGGGGCACTGAAGCTTTCTTT. This encodes CASSLDSSGGTEAFF.

This chain uses TRBV11-2 with TRBJ2-3; 7 bases align to TRBD2. The CDR3 extends over 15 amino acids. Germline assignment: CDR1 SGHAT and CDR2 FQNNGV. V was clipped by 3 bases and J by 2 bases; unmatched bases: 5. Written as DNA, the CDR3 is TGTGCCAGCAGCTTTCGAGCGGGGAACACAGATACGCAGTATTTT. This gives the protein CASSFRAGNTDTQYF.

This sequence joins TRBV5-1 and TRBJ2-7; D possibly corresponds to TRBD2 (6 bases). The CDR3 consists of 14 residues. Trimming left V 0 bases short and J 6 bases short, with 13 bases between. Germline CDR1 SGHRS, CDR2 YFSETQ. The CDR3 coding sequence is TGCGCCAGCAGCTTGGATGGAGGGGTAGGCGAGCAGTACTTC. Its protein product is CASSLDGGVGEQYF.

The chain employs TRBV7-3 and TRBJ2-5; 10 bases line up with TRBD1. The trim removed 5 bases at V and 4 bases at J, leaving 10 bases unmatched. Germline loops: CDR1 SGHTA, CDR2 FQGTGA. This CDR3 is 16 amino acids long. The CDR3 sequence is CASSPFGTGATETQYF. CDR3 nucleotide sequence: TGTGCCAGCAGCCCTTTCGGGACAGGGGCCACAGAGACCCAGTACTTC.

J is TRBJ1-3 and V is TRBV5-4, with 11 bases matching TRBD1. Germline CDR1 is SGHNT and CDR2 is YYREEE (reference sequence). The ends lost 4 bases at V and 6 bases at J; junction bases unmatched: 9. There are 16 residues in the CDR3. The CDR3 sequence: CASSLEPGQGVNTIYF. The CDR3, as DNA: TGTGCCAGCAGCCTGGAGCCGGGACAGGGGGTAAACACCATATATTTT.

This chain joins TRBV28 and TRBJ2-4, with TRBD2 identical over 7 bases. This CDR3 comprises 12 residues. CDR1 is MDHEN, CDR2 SYDVKM, per germline. V was pared by 2 bases and J by 14 bases, with 6 bases of the junction left unmatched. This CDR3 reads CASSLNEGGEYF. CDR3 DNA sequence: TGTGCCAGCAGTTTAAACGAGGGAGGGGAGTACTTC.

The V call is TRBV7-6, the J call TRBJ2-3; 7 positions match TRBD2. This CDR3 has 17 residues. The germline gives CDR1 SGHVS, CDR2 FNYEAQ. Germline trimming cut 0 bases from V and 0 bases from J; bases unmatched to any gene: 6. CDR3 loop: CASSLARHGRSTDTQYF. CDR3 nucleotides: TGTGCCAGCAGCTTAGCGCGCCACGGGAGGAGCACAGATACGCAGTATTTT. Based on the CDR3 plus reference TRBV7-6 and TRBJ2-3, the full variable domain is GAGVSQSPRYKVTKRGQDVALRCDPISGHVSLYWYRQALGQGPEFLTYFNYEAQQDKSGLPNDRFSAERPEGSISTLTIQRTEQRDSAMYRCASSLARHGRSTDTQYFGPGTRLTVL.

The chain couples TRBV4-1 to TRBJ1-3, with 8 bases fitting TRBD1. The CDR3 contains 17 residues. The trim removed 2 bases at V and 3 bases at J, leaving 9 bases unmatched. CDR1 and CDR2 from the germline V gene are MGHRA and YSYEKL. CDR3 DNA: TGCGCCAGCAGCCAACCACCCCGGACAGGGCTTGGAAACACCATATATTTT. Its protein is CASSQPPRTGLGNTIYF.

This sequence joins TRBV13 and TRBJ2-1, with 7 bases that match TRBD2. There are 13 residues in the CDR3. V gave up 3 bases and J gave up 7 bases; unmatched junction bases: 3. CDR1 and CDR2 from the germline V gene are PRHDT and FYEKMQ (reference sequence). The CDR3 here is CASSLTSPNEQFF. The CDR3 nucleotides read TGTGCCAGCAGCTTGACTAGCCCTAATGAGCAGTTCTTC.

CDR3 protein: CASSPLGTGGRTGELFF. CDR3 DNA sequence: TGTGCCAGCAGTCCCCTCGGGACAGGGGGCCGGACCGGGGAGCTGTTTTTT. The gene calls are TRBV27 and TRBJ2-2; TRBD1 matches at 12 bases. Losses at the gene ends were 5 bases for V and 5 bases for J; bases not matched to a gene: 9. The CDR3 has 17 amino acids. CDR1 and CDR2 from the germline V gene are MNHEY and SMNVEV (reference sequence).

This chain joins TRBV6-1 and TRBJ1-1; D possibly corresponds to TRBD1 (5 bases). The CDR3 extends over 15 amino acids. The germline V gene has CDR1 MNHNS and CDR2 SASEGT. Trimming cost V 0 bases and J 5 bases, with 13 bases left between them. This CDR3 reads CASSEAPRAGTEAFF. The CDR3 DNA reads TGTGCCAGCAGTGAAGCGCCCAGGGCAGGTACTGAAGCTTTCTTT.

The CDR3 here is CATSKMTRPTEAFF. The CDR3 DNA reads as TGTGCCACCAGCAAAATGACGAGGCCCACTGAAGCTTTCTTT. This chain connects TRBV15 to TRBJ1-1; no clear D gene. The CDR3 sequence is 14 residues long. Trimming took 4 bases from V and 4 from J, leaving 13 bases between them. The germline V gene has CDR1 LNHNV and CDR2 YYDKDF (reference sequence). Variable domain in full (rest from reference TRBV15 and TRBJ1-1): DAMVIQNPRYQVTQFGKPVTLSCSQTLNHNVMYWYQQKSSQAPKLLFHYYDKDFNNEADTPDNFQSRRPNTSFCFLDIRSPGLGDTAMYLCATSKMTRPTEAFFGQGTRLTVV.

The V call is TRBV7-2, the J call TRBJ1-4; perhaps TRBD1 as D (5 bases). The CDR3 is made up of 16 amino acids. V lost 1 base to trimming and J lost 7 bases, with 16 bases between them. Germline assignment: CDR1 SGHTA and CDR2 FQGNSA. The CDR3 region has the DNA TGTGCCAGCAGCTTAGAAGGACAAGGGGCACCTGAAAAACTGTTTTTT. It encodes CASSLEGQGAPEKLFF.